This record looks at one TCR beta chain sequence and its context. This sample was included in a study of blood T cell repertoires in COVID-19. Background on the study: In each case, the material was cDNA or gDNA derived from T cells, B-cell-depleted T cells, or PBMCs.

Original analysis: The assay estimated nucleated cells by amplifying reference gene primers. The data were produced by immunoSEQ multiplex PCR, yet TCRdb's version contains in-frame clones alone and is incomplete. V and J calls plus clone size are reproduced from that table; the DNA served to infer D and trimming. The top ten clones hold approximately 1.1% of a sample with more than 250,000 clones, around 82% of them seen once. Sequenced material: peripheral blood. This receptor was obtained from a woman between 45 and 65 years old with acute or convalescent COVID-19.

The CDR3 region has the DNA TGCGCCAGCAGCCCTTTAGTTACAGGGAGTCTTAACTATGGCTACACCTTC. Translated: CASSPLVTGSLNYGYTF. The chain uses TRBV4-1 and TRBJ1-2; D is perhaps TRBD1 (6 bases). The CDR3 runs to 17 residues. CDR1 is MGHRA and CDR2 is YSYEKL in the germline V gene. With 4 bases removed from V and 1 base from J, the gap between germline ends came to 19 bases.